Listed here are 19 T cell receptor beta chains from one sample, sequenced in a study of human thymus T cells. Profiled with immunoSEQ multiplex PCR; TCRdb holds only in-frame clones, not every one. The sample has some 57,000 clones, roughly 94% seen once. The sequenced sample was blood. The receptor source for this set is a boy younger than two with a congenital heart defect but otherwise immunologically healthy.

The chain recombines TRBV12-5 with TRBJ2-7; D uncertain. CDR1 is LGHNT, CDR2 FRNRAP, per germline. Trimming removed 3 bases from V and 5 bases from J, with 17 bases in between. This CDR3 region has 15 residues. The CDR3 DNA reads as TGTGCTAGTGGTTTCAGAAGACATCTGATTGACGAGCAGTACTTC. Its protein product is CASGFRRHLIDEQYF. The full variable domain, in which reference TRBV12-5 and TRBJ2-7 provide the parts outside the CDR3, is DARVTQTPRHKVTEMGQEVTMRCQPILGHNTVFWYRQTMMQGLELLAYFRNRAPLDDSGMPKDRFSAEMPDATLATLKIQPSEPRDSAVYFCASGFRRHLIDEQYFGPGTRLTVT.

The chain is built from TRBV28 and TRBJ2-3; D is unclear. The CDR3 runs to 14 residues. The V and J ends lost 3 bases and 0 bases respectively, with 7 bases between them. CDR1 is MDHEN, CDR2 SYDVKM, per germline. The CDR3 nucleotides read TGTGCCAGCAGTTTCGACATGAGCACAGATACGCAGTATTTT. Translation gives CASSFDMSTDTQYF.

The chain is built from TRBV28 and TRBJ1-2; no firm D call. The germline V gene has CDR1 MDHEN and CDR2 SYDVKM. This CDR3 region has 13 residues. Trimming shortened V by 0 bases and J by 6 bases, and 8 bases separated the two germline ends. The CDR3 coding sequence is TGTGCCAGCAGTTTATGGCTAGGAAATGGCTACACCTTC. This gives the protein CASSLWLGNGYTF.

This chain connects TRBV10-3 to TRBJ1-2; D is perhaps TRBD1 (6 bases). The CDR3 is made up of 17 amino acids. The V and J ends lost 3 bases and 8 bases respectively, with 25 bases between them. Looked up from germline, CDR1 is ENHRY and CDR2 is SYGVKD. CDR3 nucleotide sequence: TGTGCCATCAGTGACCCCCGCAGAAGTGGACAGTCTATGGGCTACACCTTC. It specifies CAISDPRRSGQSMGYTF.

The chain recombines TRBV7-9 with TRBJ1-1, with 8 bases fitting TRBD1. CDR1 and CDR2 from the germline V gene are SEHNR and FQNEAQ (reference sequence). The trim removed 5 bases at V and 7 bases at J, leaving 18 bases unmatched. The CDR3 has 17 amino acids. The CDR3 loop reads CASSPRLAYRGKVEAFF. The CDR3 nucleotides are TGTGCCAGCAGCCCACGACTTGCCTACAGGGGGAAGGTTGAAGCTTTCTTT. Looking up the rest from reference TRBV7-9 and TRBJ1-1 gives the full variable domain: DTGVSQNPRHKITKRGQNVTFRCDPISEHNRLYWYRQTLGQGPEFLTYFQNEAQLEKSRLLSDRFSAERPKGSFSTLEIQRTEQGDSAMYLCASSPRLAYRGKVEAFFGQGTRLTVV.

The V call is TRBV10-3, the J call TRBJ1-2, with 11 bases lining up with TRBD1. V trimming: 4 bases; J trimming: 8 bases; junction bases outside the gene matches: 9. Germline CDR1 and CDR2: ENHRY and SYGVKD. The CDR3 covers 15 residues. CDR3 sequence reads: CAISAIPGTGGGYTF. The CDR3 nucleotides read TGTGCCATCAGTGCTATCCCCGGGACAGGGGGAGGCTACACCTTC.

This sequence joins TRBV7-2 and TRBJ1-4, with TRBD1 matching over 10 bases. Germline V CDR1 and CDR2: SGHTA, FQGNSA. V lost 6 bases, J lost 7 bases, and 5 bases stayed unmatched. CDR3 length equals 14 residues. CDR3 nucleotide sequence: TGTGCCAGCAGTCCGGACAGGGGGAGTGAAAAACTGTTTTTT. Translation gives CASSPDRGSEKLFF.

The chain is built from TRBV23-1 and TRBJ2-3, with a tentative D call TRBD1 (8 bases). TRBV23-1 is an open reading frame, and its role is uncertain. V was shortened by 8 bases and J by 2 bases, with 20 bases between the two germline ends. This CDR3 is built from 16 residues. CDR3 sequence reads: CASERHRGGYTDTQYF. CDR3 nucleotide sequence: TGCGCCAGCGAACGCCACAGGGGGGGGTACACAGATACGCAGTATTTT.

In this sample, this clone turned up once. The J gene is TRBJ2-3, the V gene TRBV7-9; 7 bases fit TRBD2. The CDR3 is made up of 15 amino acids. V gave up 3 bases and J gave up 2 bases; unmatched junction bases: 5. Germline lookup yields CDR1 SEHNR and CDR2 FQNEAQ (reference sequence). In DNA, the CDR3 is TGTGCCAGCAGCTTTAGCGGGTCCTACACAGATACGCAGTATTTT. Translation: CASSFSGSYTDTQYF.

V and J are TRBV7-3 and TRBJ2-3; 9 bases are shared with TRBD2. The CDR3 length is 15 residues. Germline CDR1 reads SGHTA; CDR2 reads FQGTGA. After removal of 5 bases from V and 4 bases from J, the junction contained 7 bases not matched to a gene. CDR3 loop: CASSPTLAGADTQYF. CDR3 DNA sequence: TGTGCCAGCAGCCCGACATTAGCGGGGGCAGATACGCAGTATTTT.

The CDR3 reads CASSLAGAPWEAFF. CDR3 sequence (DNA): TGTGCCAGCAGCTTAGCAGGGGCCCCCTGGGAAGCTTTCTTT. This sequence joins TRBV7-9 and TRBJ1-1; D is possibly TRBD1 (5 bases). Deletions cut 0 bases from V and 8 bases from J, with 13 bases between. The germline gives CDR1 SEHNR, CDR2 FQNEAQ (reference sequence). CDR3 length: 14 residues.

This clone was recorded only once. The V and J genes are TRBV27 and TRBJ1-1; no firm D call. CDR1 and CDR2 from the germline V gene are MNHEY and SMNVEV (reference sequence). V gave up 0 bases and J gave up 1 base, with 9 bases separating them. This CDR3 is built from 15 residues. CDR3 sequence (DNA): TGTGCCAGCAGTTTATCCCGAGTGGAGAACACTGAAGCTTTCTTT. This codes for CASSLSRVENTEAFF.

The chain recombines TRBV28 with TRBJ2-5, with 11 bases that match TRBD1. Germline CDR1 and CDR2: MDHEN and SYDVKM. The CDR3 consists of 15 residues. J gave up 6 bases and V 6 bases, and 9 bases lay outside the gene matches. In DNA, the CDR3 is TGTGCCAGCAGGTTTGGGACAGGGGGGGCGCAGACCCAGTACTTC. Translated, it gives CASRFGTGGAQTQYF.

The V and J genes are TRBV6-1 and TRBJ2-5, with 8 bases lining up with TRBD2. Germline lookup yields CDR1 MNHNS and CDR2 SASEGT. V lost 6 bases and J lost 2; bases outside the gene matches: 8. This CDR3 comprises 15 residues. The CDR3 sequence: CASSPGRGGQETQYF. In DNA, the CDR3 is TGTGCCAGCAGCCCCGGGAGGGGGGGTCAAGAGACCCAGTACTTC.

This chain joins TRBV21-1 and TRBJ2-2; the listed D gene, TRBD2, was not tested against the DNA. TRBV21-1 is designated a pseudogene. CDR3 size: 14 residues. DNA for the CDR3: TGTGCCAGCAGCCCCAGGGAGGGAGCCGGGGAGCTGTTTTTT. It translates to CASSPREGAGELFF.

The chain is built from TRBV19 and TRBJ1-1; weak D call: TRBD1 (5 bases). V lost 3 bases and J 0 bases, leaving 5 bases between the germline ends. This CDR3 is built from 13 residues. The V gene's germline CDR1 is LNHDA and CDR2 SQIVND (reference sequence). The CDR3 sequence: CASSMGLNTEAFF. The CDR3 region has the DNA TGTGCCAGTAGTATGGGGCTGAACACTGAAGCTTTCTTT.

The J gene is TRBJ1-2, the V gene TRBV27; 10 bases align to TRBD1. The germline gives CDR1 MNHEY, CDR2 SMNVEV (reference sequence). This CDR3 comprises 19 residues. V shed 2 bases, J shed 2 bases, and the junction held 14 bases outside the gene matches. CDR3 in DNA: TGTGCCAGCAGTTTAGACTGGCAGGGGGACAGGGGTCCCAACTATGGCTACACCTTC. Residues: CASSLDWQGDRGPNYGYTF.

This clone occurred once. V and J are TRBV7-2 and TRBJ2-7; D is perhaps TRBD2 (6 bases). Trimming cost V 3 bases and J 6 bases, with 12 bases left between them. CDR1 and CDR2 (germline): SGHTA, FQGNSA. CDR3 size: 13 residues. CDR3 sequence: CASSLTGEGEQYF. The DNA of the CDR3 is TGTGCCAGCAGCTTGACGGGAGAAGGCGAGCAGTACTTC.

The chain links TRBV4-1 to TRBJ1-2; 7 bases line up with TRBD1. Germline assignment: CDR1 MGHRA and CDR2 YSYEKL. The CDR3 is 13 residues long. The J segment lost 5 bases and the V segment lost 3 bases, leaving 3 bases of the junction unmatched. CDR3 sequence: CASSQRTGYGYTF. The CDR3 nucleotides read TGCGCCAGCAGCCAGAGGACAGGTTATGGCTACACCTTC.